These 18 T cell receptor beta chains were all obtained from the same sample, sequenced in a study of control samples from healthy donors and cancer patients. Using immunoSEQ multiplex PCR, the repertoire was profiled, and TCRdb retains in-frame clones only, with some absent. The sample carries approximately 120,000 clones, around 87% recorded once. Sequencing was performed on blood. The receptors stem from a man aged 55 to 69 in good health.

The DNA of the CDR3 is TGTGCCAGCTCTACTAGCGGGGGGACCAATGAGCAGTTCTTC. It translates to CASSTSGGTNEQFF. The chain uses TRBV5-4 and TRBJ2-1, with 12 bases that match TRBD2. Trimming took 7 bases from V and 6 from J; bases not matched to a gene: 5. This CDR3 spans 14 amino acids. The germline CDR1 and CDR2 sequences are SGHNT and YYREEE (reference sequence).

This CDR3 is CASSSDTYTEAFF. The CDR3 DNA sequence: TGTGCCAGCAGTTCGGACACCTACACTGAAGCTTTCTTT. The chain has TRBV12-3 or TRBV12-4 and TRBJ1-1; weak D call: TRBD1 (5 bases). This CDR3 is 13 amino acids long. The V end lost 4 bases, the J end lost 3 bases, and 9 bases lay between the germline ends.

V usage is TRBV19 and J usage is TRBJ1-5; D is undetermined. V lost 7 bases, J lost 0 bases, and 13 bases lay in between. Germline V gene lookup returns CDR1 LNHDA and CDR2 SQIVND (reference sequence). The CDR3 loop spans 15 amino acids. CDR3 DNA sequence: TGTGCCAGTAAACATTCGGAAAATAGCAATCAGCCCCAGCATTTT. It yields the protein CASKHSENSNQPQHF.

The chain joins TRBV18 to TRBJ1-1; TRBD1 is a possible D gene (6 bases). The CDR3 extends over 13 amino acids. V was clipped by 4 bases and J by 6 bases, with 12 bases between them. The germline gives CDR1 KGHSH, CDR2 LQKENI. CDR3 residues: CASSQSGDAEAFF. CDR3 coding DNA: TGTGCCAGCTCACAGTCAGGGGACGCTGAAGCTTTCTTT.

The chain couples TRBV19 to TRBJ1-4; no reliable D call. CDR3 length: 13 residues. Germline V gene data show CDR1 as LNHDA and CDR2 as SQIVND (reference sequence). V was trimmed by 4 bases and J by 4 bases, leaving 7 bases between them. The CDR3 nucleotides are TGTGCCAGTAGTAACGGACGTAATGAAAAACTGTTTTTT. Translating gives CASSNGRNEKLFF.

The chain recombines TRBV3-1 (or the pseudogene TRBV3-2) with TRBJ1-1, with TRBD1 identical over 9 bases. Germline V gene lookup returns CDR1 LGHDT and CDR2 YNNKEL (reference sequence). The CDR3 length is 15 residues. V shed 6 bases, J shed 6 bases, and the junction held 11 bases outside the gene matches. The CDR3 region has the DNA TGTGCCAGCAGACCTACCACGACAGGGGGTTCTGAAGCTTTCTTT. Amino acid sequence: CASRPTTTGGSEAFF.

The chain is built from TRBV5-1 and TRBJ1-2; D gene uncertain. V dropped 0 bases and J dropped 4 bases, with 10 bases sitting between them. There are 14 residues in the CDR3. CDR1 and CDR2 (germline): SGHRS, YFSETQ. The CDR3 protein is CASSLGVAGYGYTF. The CDR3 DNA is TGCGCCAGCAGCTTGGGGGTGGCAGGCTATGGCTACACCTTC.

This clone was seen only once. The chain recombines TRBV28 with TRBJ1-1, with D perhaps TRBD1 (5 bases). The germline V and J ends were trimmed by 7 bases and 0 bases, with 15 bases remaining between them. CDR1 and CDR2 (germline): MDHEN, SYDVKM. The CDR3 is 15 amino acids. The CDR3 bases are TGTGCCAGCACTGGAGGGTTAGGGGTGAACACTGAAGCTTTCTTT. Translating it yields CASTGGLGVNTEAFF.

V is TRBV19 and J is TRBJ2-5, with D possibly TRBD2 on 5 matching bases. Trimming shortened V by 5 bases and J by 5 bases, and 9 bases separated the two germline ends. The CDR3 spans 12 residues. Germline CDR1 is LNHDA and CDR2 is SQIVND (reference sequence). CDR3 sequence: CASSSGLETQYF. The CDR3 nucleotides read TGTGCCAGTAGTTCGGGATTGGAGACCCAGTACTTC.

The chain carries TRBV12-3 or TRBV12-4 and TRBJ1-5; D gene uncertain. The CDR3 covers 13 residues. With 4 bases removed from V and 6 bases from J, the gap between germline ends came to 10 bases. Here the CDR3 DNA reads TGTGCCAGCAGTTGGGAGGAGAGTCAGCCCCAGCATTTT. Translating gives CASSWEESQPQHF.

The chain is built from TRBV6-5 and TRBJ2-7; 8 bases map to TRBD1. After removal of 10 bases from V and 6 bases from J, the junction contained 11 bases not matched to a gene. The CDR3 is 13 amino acids. Germline V gene sequence: CDR1 MNHEY, CDR2 SVGAGI. As DNA, the CDR3 is TGTGCCATCTCATGGACAGGGACGGGCGAGCAGTACTTC. It encodes CAISWTGTGEQYF.

The CDR3, as DNA: TGCGCCAGCAGCTTGTCGGGAGGGGGCTCTGGAAACACCATATATTTT. Amino acid sequence: CASSLSGGGSGNTIYF. The chain carries TRBV5-1 and TRBJ1-3; D is perhaps TRBD1 (6 bases). The CDR3 contains 16 residues. Germline CDR1 reads SGHRS; CDR2 reads YFSETQ. The V gene lost 1 base and the J gene lost 0 bases, with 11 bases spanning the gap.

A remark on this clone: Additional DNA sequences in this sample encode the identical CDR3. The J gene is TRBJ1-5, the V gene TRBV19; tentative D call: TRBD1 (6 bases). The CDR3 has 15 residues. Trimming took off 4 bases at V and 1 base at J, with 11 bases between the two ends. Looked up from germline, CDR1 is LNHDA and CDR2 is SQIVND (reference sequence). The CDR3 nucleotides read TGTGCCAGTAGTACATCCGGGACAAGCAATCAGCCCCAGCATTTT. This translates into CASSTSGTSNQPQHF.

J is TRBJ2-7 and V is TRBV19; tentative D call: TRBD1 (6 bases). V was shortened by 8 bases and J by 0 bases, with 20 bases between the two germline ends. Germline CDR1 LNHDA, CDR2 SQIVND (reference sequence). This CDR3 contains 16 residues. The DNA of the CDR3 is TGTGCCAGTTCGATGGGGCGACAGGCTCCCTCCTACGAGCAGTACTTC. Translating it yields CASSMGRQAPSYEQYF.

Concerning this clone: The same CDR3 also results from other DNA sequences found in this sample. The chain uses TRBV14 and TRBJ1-1, with 7 nucleotides matching TRBD1. Unmatched junction bases numbered 2, after V lost 3 bases and J lost 4 bases. The CDR3 is 13 amino acids. Germline CDR1 and CDR2: SGHDN and FVKESK. CDR3 coding DNA: TGTGCCAGCAGCCAGGGACAGCTCACTGAAGCTTTCTTT. Its translation: CASSQGQLTEAFF.

The rearrangement links TRBV11-2 to TRBJ1-2; possible D gene TRBD1, 5 bases. The CDR3 runs 14 residues. Deletions cut 0 bases from V and 8 bases from J, with 13 bases between. Germline V lookup: CDR1 SGHAT, CDR2 FQNNGV. This CDR3 is CASSLDLGQRGYTF. The CDR3 nucleotides are TGTGCCAGCAGCTTAGATCTGGGGCAGCGGGGCTACACCTTC.

This sequence joins TRBV11-2 and TRBJ2-7; no reliable D call. The CDR3 spans 12 residues. V was trimmed by 3 bases and J by 2 bases, leaving 5 bases between them. Germline CDR1 and CDR2: SGHAT and FQNNGV. The CDR3 coding sequence is TGTGCCAGCAGCTTGGTTCCCTACGAGCAGTACTTC. Amino acids: CASSLVPYEQYF.

The rearrangement joins TRBV4-1 to TRBJ1-5; TRBD1 is a possible D gene (6 bases). In germline, CDR1 is MGHRA, CDR2 YSYEKL. V was trimmed by 1 base and J by 7 bases, leaving 14 bases between them. The CDR3 has 15 residues. CDR3 sequence: CASSQAAQGGQPQHF. The CDR3 coding sequence is TGCGCCAGCAGCCAAGCCGCACAGGGCGGCCAGCCCCAGCATTTT.